The subject of this entry is one TCR beta chain. Its antigen is still unknown. The data originate from a study of cytomegalovirus exposure and HLA in healthy donors (dated by TCRdb to about 2017). In the study overall: According to an earlier analysis of 587 of the donors, some 180 million T cells yielded 90 million to 140 million unique TCR beta sequences and less than 300 Gb of sequence data. An early release covering some 640 HLA-typed donors comprised approximately 300 gigabases of sequencing data and some 79 million unique TCR sequences. Of the 300 to 500 genotyped donors, approximately 81% were placed in the genetic ancestry cluster associated with self-reported Caucasian donors. The study aimed to test whether cataloging public T cell receptors could reveal signatures of past pathogen exposure. The study profiled the T cell repertoires of under 700 subjects by immunosequencing and related them to cytomegalovirus serostatus. Along with the roughly 700-subject first cohort, a separate validation cohort of over a hundred different subjects was used. To predict cytomegalovirus infection status, the study combined high-throughput TCR immunosequencing, statistical association of individual TCRs with disease status, and machine learning. A later analysis re-examined previously published TCR beta repertoires from roughly 720 donors and added high-resolution HLA genotyping to investigate patterns of TCR occurrence. In the later analysis, no new phenotypic data were used to find candidate immune exposures; instead, reliance was placed on TCR beta sequences and their occurrence across donors. An earlier analysis of around 580 of the donors used high-throughput TCR beta sequencing to judge whether each TCR beta V gene segment behaved as functional or pseudogenic. Donor age, sex, ethnicity and CMV serostatus were compiled alongside the repertoire data. A later genetic analysis took genome-wide SNP genotypes for about 55% of the roughly 670 donors and used that subset as a discovery cohort. Every repertoire in the discovery cohort had been generated on one and the same sequencing platform. HLA typing covered class I and class II loci at four-digit resolution. The number of donors typed differed by locus, with roughly 629-640 for A, B, C, DRB1 and DQB1, around 560 for DQA1, approximately 570 for DPA1, and some 450 for DPB1. Roughly 5 DR-DQ haplotypes were handled as single units for association and clustering, since linkage in the cohort was strong. On average, roughly 240,000 unique TCR beta nucleotide sequences were sequenced per donor among 300 to 500 genotyped donors of the cohort, with 15% to 20% of those sequences being non-productive. Broader findings and caveats from the paper: Across donors, most TCR sequences were observed very rarely, whereas some public TCRs were present in many individuals. A group of highly shared sequence variants was considered likely to be a technical artifact of the sequencing pipeline. Because some donors lacked HLA typing at each locus, the association tests relied only on the typed subset. Most CMV-associated TCR beta chains appeared to be HLA-restricted in a later analysis, and the HLA associations seemed to be driven largely by CMV exposure. A later analysis found that HLA-associated TCR beta chains were more clonally expanded and had lower generation probabilities than equally common non-associated chains. A further reported finding was that TCR beta sequences accurately predicted the HLA-A and HLA-B alleles for most subjects in the first cohort. The authors suggested that the approach could potentially be generalized to other disease states and immunological phenotypes. A few of the identified cytomegalovirus-associated TCR beta chains were confirmed in vitro to be specific for cytomegalovirus antigens. In both the original and validation cohorts, the classifier was reported to diagnose cytomegalovirus status with high specificity and sensitivity. According to a later analysis, TCR association rates differed among HLA loci, with DRB1 alleles showing the most associated TCRs and HLA-C alleles showing the fewest. Because counts were too low, roughly 16 rarely observed V segments, including chromosome 9 orphons, were left out of the earlier analysis of some 640 of the donors. When HLA alleles, especially DR and DQ, strongly co-occurred, TCR associations were difficult to assign to individual alleles. In a later analysis, some 18,000 TCR beta sequences were associated with specific HLA alleles at a false discovery rate of 0.05. Some IMGT-functional V segments, including TRBV6-2 and TRBV6-3, could not be distinguished by the 87-base-pair reads and were therefore excluded. For the cohort, immune exposure information was limited to CMV serostatus. The study gave a list of more than 150 TCR beta chains associated with cytomegalovirus. In a later genetic analysis, a missense DCLRE1C variant was associated with V-gene and J-gene trimming of TCR beta chains, and the association was replicated in an independent cohort. Broadly in line with IMGT annotations, most TCR beta V segments showed up in productive rearrangements about 90% or about 30% of the time in an earlier analysis of 587 of the donors. Several of the top co-occurrence clusters appeared to be linked to parvovirus B19, influenza, CMV and Epstein-Barr virus, according to a later analysis. Sequencing depth was assumed to be roughly uniform across donors in the presence/absence analyses, though that assumption may not hold. Correlated functional status among segregating V segments might reflect linkage disequilibrium, but an unknown experimental factor could not be ruled out. According to a later genetic analysis, donors in an Asian-associated ancestry cluster had fewer N-insertions in productive TCRs than the approximately 610-donor mean. This cohort had only TCR beta chains sequenced, and the lack of alpha or paired-chain data limited which features could be detected.

Looking up the germline V gene yields CDR1 SQVTM and CDR2 ANQGSEA. V and J lose 4 bases and 0 bases, and a span of 13 bases separates them. The CDR3 covers 15 residues, taking in both the cysteine and the phenylalanine. The entry retains the CDR3 DNA only, 45 bases that are in frame from base 1. Libraries were constructed by the immunoSEQ multiplex PCR assay. For the multiplex PCR, a mixture combining 60 forward primers for TCR Vbeta segments and 13 reverse primers for TCR Jbeta segments was used. A multiplex PCR assay on genomic DNA amplified the CDR3 region of rearranged TCR beta genes. Amplified TCR beta libraries were sequenced as 87-base-pair reads on the Illumina HiSeq System. The paper's processing steps were these. A later analysis tallied 70 million to 100 million unique TCR beta chains across the approximately 670 repertoires, and approximately 12 million of those chains were shared by two or more donors. A nearest-neighbor algorithm error-corrected the raw reads and collapsed the reads into unique sequences, merging closely related sequences to remove PCR and sequencing errors. To assign V, D and J gene segments, CDR3 sequences were aligned to IMGT reference sequences. For a sequence to be retained, a match of at least six nucleotides was required to both a V gene segment and a J gene segment. A rearrangement counted as productive if the CDR3 had no stop codons and remained in frame with V and J, and every other rearrangement counted as non-productive. CDR3 was defined by IMGT convention, running from the second conserved V-encoded cysteine to the conserved J-encoded phenylalanine. Sequences without an unambiguous match to a single V gene segment were excluded from the earlier analysis of a few hundred of the donors. In an earlier analysis of around 600 of the donors, V segments were called functional above 56.7% productive rearrangements and were called segregating when the between-donor standard deviation exceeded 5%. A statistical classification framework was built for diagnosing cytomegalovirus status from the catalog of TCR beta chain sequences. In a later analysis, V and J genes were assigned by comparing TCR nucleotide sequences against IMGT/GENE-DB human TR gene sequences. Using the TCRdist pipeline, a later analysis assigned CDR3 sequences along with most-parsimonious VDJ recombination scenarios. In a later analysis, each TCR beta chain was defined by its CDR3 amino acid sequence together with its V-gene family, and reads lacking a unique V-gene family were excluded. A later analysis removed roughly 590 highly shared, low-generation-probability nucleotide sequences to deal with suspected cross-contamination and a sequencing artifact. For each public chain, a later analysis derived a clonal expansion index from normalized ranks of inferred template counts within each repertoire. In a later analysis, generation probabilities were computed with a VDJ recombination model fitted to out-of-frame rearrangements, and the resulting probabilities were checked against IGoR. A later analysis scored TCR-TCR, TCR-HLA and TCR-CMV co-occurrence with hypergeometric tests, applying a repertoire-size bias correction to TCR pairs. In a later analysis, false discovery rates were estimated by permuting HLA or CMV assignments 20 times. A later analysis grouped co-occurring TCRs with DBSCAN, adding TCRdist sequence similarity when clustering within HLA-allele-positive subsets. For co-occurrence clustering, repertoires with fewer than 30,000 or more than 120,000 public chains were excluded, along with 5 or 6 repertoires with anomalous nucleotide sharing. What TCRdb holds here is the immuneACCESS table cut down to in-frame rearrangements. Part of the clones is not present; checked against another copy, under half of the missing clones reflect an unresolved V gene, and the others are unexplained. V and J calls and clone size are as listed in that table; D and trimming were resolved from the DNA. The table kept for this sample lists around 70,000 clones. The biggest ten clones account for approximately 3.9% of the sample.

The cohort comprised fewer than 700 healthy bone marrow donors. At the time of sampling, every cohort member was nominally healthy, though immune exposures that went unrecorded were likely present. The donor tested CMV seropositive, placing the donor among the 289 seropositive members of the cohort. A peripheral blood sample was provided by each donor, and peripheral blood mononuclear cells were used for TCR beta sequencing. Genomic DNA was extracted from the blood cell samples with the Qiagen DNeasy Blood Extraction Kit. Recombination joined TRBV29-1 with TRBJ2-1; the D gene assignment is ambiguous. Sequenced input: PBMCs. The sequence was collected from a female donor in good health and CMV-seropositive. The CDR3 region: CSVVGGLSSYNEQFF. The nucleotide sequence reads as follows: TGCAGCGTTGTAGGCGGCCTTAGCTCCTACAATGAGCAGTTCTTC.